Reported below is one T cell receptor beta chain. Its target is unknown. This CDR3 spans 14 amino acids. Germline V lookup: CDR1 SGHTA, CDR2 FQGTGA. Germline trimming cut 5 bases from V and 8 bases from J; bases unmatched to any gene: 8. This entry is derived from a study of cytomegalovirus exposure and HLA in healthy donors. Whole-study findings and limits: Listed as cytomegalovirus-associated were approximately 160 TCR beta chains. While the bulk of TCR sequences proved rare, some public TCRs turned up in many donors. According to reports, the classifier identified cytomegalovirus status with high specificity and sensitivity.

Method: immunoSEQ multiplex PCR; TCRdb's copy keeps in-frame clones and lacks some. Of 110,000 or so clones in the sample, around 95% were seen once. The donors were in the approximately 110-subject validation cohort; that cohort was separate from the approximately 700-subject first cohort. This TCR derives from a woman aged 18-29 years in good health and CMV-seronegative. The chain is built from TRBV7-3 and TRBJ2-3; TRBD2 matches at 9 bases. Sequencing was done on a sample of PBMCs. The DNA of the CDR3 is TGTGCCAGCAGCACCCCTAGCGGGGCCGGTACGCAGTATTTT. This gives the protein CASSTPSGAGTQYF. The entire variable domain, with the rest obtained from reference TRBV7-3 and TRBJ2-3, is as follows: GAGVSQTPSNKVTEKGKYVELRCDPISGHTALYWYRQSLGQGPEFLIYFQGTGAADDSGLPNDRFFAVRPEGSVSTLKIQRTERGDSAVYLCASSTPSGAGTQYFGPGTRLTVL.